What follows describes a single T cell receptor (beta chain). Antigen specificity is unknown. Produced via immunoSEQ multiplex PCR; TCRdb's table is partial and in-frame only. Here the sample spans tens of thousands of clones, around nine tenths being singletons. This entry belongs to a study of T cell responses to AZD1222 COVID-19 vaccine. Findings and caveats of the study: In a largely white British group with more females than males, clonal diversity was possibly underestimated. Spike-specific TCRs gained breadth and depth after people received two AZD1222 doses.

CDR3 length: 15 residues. Germline V gene data show CDR1 as SGHAT and CDR2 as FQDESV (reference sequence). Trimming cost V 5 bases and J 1 base, with 13 bases left between them. The receptor was derived from an adult in good health. This sample comprised peripheral blood, obtained on day 0 of MenACWY control vaccination. V gene TRBV11-1 combines with J gene TRBJ2-3; possible D gene TRBD1, 6 bases. Here the CDR3 DNA reads TGTGCCAGCAGCCGGGACACAGATCGCACAGATACGCAGTATTTT. Protein sequence: CASSRDTDRTDTQYF.